One and the same sample provided the 19 T cell receptor beta chains below, sequenced in a study of T cells after yellow fever vaccination (dated by TCRdb to the late 2010s). The treatment or condition label here, explained by the study, means: live attenuated yellow fever vaccine strain. The receptor library was made with 5' RACE. The reads were generated on an Illumina HiSeq 2500. TCRdb reprocessed the public reads (quality trimming at Q25 with fastp, clone calling with MiXCR) and kept in-frame beta chains. Each CDR3 protein appears once, grouped with its most common genes and DNA. The sample table holds 450,000 to 600,000 distinct CDR3 sequences, of which about 17% were seen once. Approximately 15% of the sample rests with the top ten. The specimen comprised PBMCs, sampled more than 4 days after the first yellow fever vaccination. The receptors were gathered from a man aged 18-30 years who received the YFV17D yellow fever vaccine.

This clonotype appeared a few times. This sequence joins TRBV5-1 and TRBJ1-6, with 7 bases matching TRBD1. Germline V CDR1 and CDR2: SGHRS, YFSETQ. This CDR3 has 12 amino acids. Unmatched junction bases numbered 2, after V lost 5 bases and J lost 9 bases. CDR3 sequence (DNA): TGCGCCAGCAGACAGGGGTCTTCACCCCTCCACTTT. Amino acid sequence: CASRQGSSPLHF.

The V and J genes are TRBV7-6 and TRBJ1-2; 9 bases fit TRBD1. This CDR3 has 16 residues. From germline, CDR1 is SGHVS and CDR2 FNYEAQ. V lost 1 base to trimming and J lost 4 bases; unmatched junction nucleotides: 7. The CDR3 here is CASSLGGQGGGYGYTF. The CDR3 nucleotides are TGTGCCAGCAGCTTAGGGGGACAGGGCGGAGGCTATGGCTACACCTTC. The complete variable domain, with remaining parts taken from reference TRBV7-6 and TRBJ1-2, reads GAGVSQSPRYKVTKRGQDVALRCDPISGHVSLYWYRQALGQGPEFLTYFNYEAQQDKSGLPNDRFSAERPEGSISTLTIQRTEQRDSAMYRCASSLGGQGGGYGYTFGSGTRLTVV.

There are many counts of this clonotype. The genes are TRBV7-2 and TRBJ1-2, with D unresolved. Trimming left V 1 base short and J 7 bases short, with 7 bases between. Germline V CDR1 and CDR2: SGHTA, FQGNSA. There are 12 residues in the CDR3. The CDR3 reads CASSLDLPGYTF. DNA of the CDR3: TGTGCCAGCAGCTTAGATCTCCCTGGCTACACCTTC.

This chain joins TRBV18 and TRBJ2-3; D is undetermined. CDR1 is KGHSH and CDR2 is LQKENI in the germline V gene. V gave up 2 bases and J gave up 5 bases, with 5 bases separating them. This CDR3 comprises 12 residues. Written as DNA, the CDR3 is TGTGCCAGCTCACCAACAGAAGATACGCAGTATTTT. Its translation is CASSPTEDTQYF.

CDR3 sequence reads: CASSYSPPDTQYF. The CDR3 nucleotides read TGTGCCAGCAGTTACTCGCCGCCAGATACGCAGTATTTT. The V and J genes are TRBV6-2 or TRBV6-3 and TRBJ2-3; D not resolved. V shed 0 bases and J shed 4 bases, with 5 bases lying between them. Germline CDR1 is MNHEY and CDR2 is SVGEGT. This CDR3 has 13 amino acids.

CDR3 amino acids: CASSYGTVDGYTF. The CDR3 nucleotides read TGTGCCAGCAGTTACGGGACAGTCGATGGCTACACCTTC. J is TRBJ1-2 and V is TRBV6-2 or TRBV6-3, with 7 positions matching TRBD1. Germline V gene lookup returns CDR1 MNHEY and CDR2 SVGEGT. The CDR3 has 13 residues. The V and J ends lost 2 bases and 6 bases, in that order; junction bases with no gene match: 3.

This clonotype was picked up a small number of times. V is TRBV7-2 and J is TRBJ2-5; perhaps TRBD2 as D (6 bases). The CDR3 covers 16 residues. The V gene's germline CDR1 is SGHTA and CDR2 FQGNSA. Trimming removed 1 base from V and 4 bases from J, with 16 bases in between. The CDR3 loop is CASSLVAGNYVETQYF. The CDR3 region has the DNA TGTGCCAGCAGCTTAGTCGCGGGGAACTATGTAGAGACCCAGTACTTC. Full variable domain (missing parts from reference TRBV7-2 and TRBJ2-5): GAGVSQSPSNKVTEKGKDVELRCDPISGHTALYWYRQSLGQGLEFLIYFQGNSAPDKSGLPSDRFSAERTGGSVSTLTIQRTQQEDSAVYLCASSLVAGNYVETQYFGPGTRLLVL.

This clonotype was detected once. The rearrangement joins TRBV11-2 to TRBJ2-7; 7 positions match TRBD1. V shed 5 bases, J shed 4 bases, and the junction held 5 bases outside the gene matches. CDR3 length: 13 amino acids. Per germline, CDR1 SGHAT and CDR2 FQNNGV. CDR3 residues: CASSAGTEYEQYV. The CDR3 DNA is TGTGCCAGCAGCGCCGGGACAGAATACGAGCAGTACGTC.

This clonotype occurred a few times. V is TRBV4-1 and J is TRBJ2-7, with TRBD1 identical over 9 bases. V lost 5 bases to trimming and J lost 2 bases; unmatched junction nucleotides: 4. The CDR3 totals 14 residues. The germline V gene encodes CDR1 MGHRA and CDR2 YSYEKL. The CDR3 protein is CASSMGQGAYEQYF. The DNA for the CDR3 is TGCGCCAGCAGCATGGGACAGGGCGCCTACGAGCAGTACTTC.

As to this clonotype: A much bigger clone sits one base away, suggesting this may be a read error. The chain joins TRBV11-2 to TRBJ2-7; D gene unclear. The CDR3 totals 11 residues. CDR1 SGHAT and CDR2 FQNNGV come from the germline V gene. The chain's CDR3 is CASSDTYKQYV. Written as DNA, the CDR3 is TGTGCCAGCAGCGACACCTACAAGCAGTACGTC.

This clonotype was counted a few times. V and J are TRBV28 and TRBJ1-6; tentatively, D is TRBD1 (5 bases). Germline CDR1 MDHEN, CDR2 SYDVKM. The CDR3 runs to 14 residues. V was cut by 7 bases and J by 10 bases, with 17 bases left in between. The CDR3 sequence: CASNVGAYGSPLHF. Written as DNA, the CDR3 is TGTGCCAGCAACGTCGGGGCTTACGGGTCACCCCTCCACTTT.

This clonotype was detected a few times. This sequence joins TRBV7-8 and TRBJ2-3, with D unclear. This CDR3 region has 16 residues. V was clipped by 1 base and J by 4 bases, with 15 bases between them. The germline CDR1 and CDR2 sequences are SGHVS and FQNEAQ. The CDR3 region has the DNA TGTGCCAGCAGCTTAGTGACGGTCTTACTCCCAGATACGCAGTATTTT. Its protein product is CASSLVTVLLPDTQYF.

J is TRBJ1-3 and V is TRBV7-6; 11 nucleotides align to TRBD1. The V and J ends lost 5 bases and 8 bases, in that order; junction bases with no gene match: 5. This CDR3 has 14 amino acids. The germline V gene has CDR1 SGHVS and CDR2 FNYEAQ. CDR3 in DNA: TGTGCCAGCAGCACTGGACAGGGGGCCTACACCATATATTTT. Translating it yields CASSTGQGAYTIYF.

The rearrangement links TRBV6-5 to TRBJ2-1; 12 bases match TRBD2. The CDR3 has 16 residues. The germline V gene has CDR1 MNHEY and CDR2 SVGAGI. V was clipped by 3 bases and J by 7 bases; unmatched bases: 7. The CDR3 sequence: CASSYGLAGGLNEQFF. The DNA for the CDR3 is TGTGCCAGCAGTTATGGCCTAGCGGGGGGGCTTAATGAGCAGTTCTTC.

DNA for the CDR3: TGCAGCGCCCTCGGGACAGCGAACACTGAAGCTTTCTTT. Its protein product is CSALGTANTEAFF. V is TRBV29-1 and J is TRBJ1-1; 7 bases are shared with TRBD1. Germline V gene lookup returns CDR1 SQVTM and CDR2 ANQGSEA. Losses at the gene ends were 7 bases for V and 1 base for J; bases not matched to a gene: 6. The CDR3 sequence is 13 residues long.

The chain carries TRBV7-7 and TRBJ2-5; 8 bases agree with TRBD1. The germline V gene encodes CDR1 SSHAT and CDR2 FNYEAQ (reference sequence). The CDR3 totals 13 residues. The trim removed 4 bases at V and 5 bases at J, leaving 3 bases unmatched. The CDR3 loop is CASSSWTGETQYF. The CDR3 DNA sequence: TGTGCCAGCAGCTCCTGGACAGGGGAGACCCAGTACTTC.

This clonotype was picked up a small number of times. Mismatch with germline at one junction end may stem from a read error. The rearrangement joins TRBV18 to TRBJ1-3, with a possible D match to TRBD1 (6 bases). CDR3 length: 13 amino acids. The germline V gene has CDR1 KGHSH and CDR2 LQKENI. CDR3 amino acids: CASSPQGGNTIYF. The CDR3 coding sequence is TGTGCCAGCTCTCCACAGGGTGGAAACACCATATATTTT.

There are a few counts of this clonotype. The chain carries TRBV7-3 and TRBJ1-6, with 9 bases that match TRBD1. The V segment lost 5 bases and the J segment 9 bases; nucleotides outside the gene matches: 5. CDR1 and CDR2 (germline): SGHTA, FQGTGA. There are 14 residues in the CDR3. For the CDR3, the DNA is TGTGCCAGCAGCCAGGGGGGACAGGGTTCACCCCTCCACTTT. This gives the protein CASSQGGQGSPLHF.

This rearrangement joins TRBV6-6 to TRBJ1-3; D unresolved. Germline values: CDR1 MNHNY, CDR2 SVGAGI (reference sequence). The V end was cut by 5 bases, the J end by 8 bases, with 10 bases between. The CDR3 totals 12 residues. For the CDR3, the DNA is TGTGCCAGCAGTCGACTCGGAGACACCATATATTTT. Translated: CASSRLGDTIYF.